This T cell receptor (beta chain) was retrieved from a study of T-cell memory formation after mild COVID-19 (dated by TCRdb to the early 2020s). Some background on the complete study: TCR sequence clusters from the two donors were largely donor specific. In two donors, T-cell clones that expanded and contracted after mild COVID-19 were followed by sequencing TCRalpha and TCRbeta repertoires longitudinally. Two young, previously healthy adult volunteers, one female and one male, were included in the cohort. General conclusions and limits of the study: The study included only a couple of mild cases, and larger cohorts that include severe cases with pre-infection samples were judged to be necessary. SARS-CoV-2 specificity was not confirmed for the second-wave clones peaking on day 37. Contracting CD4+ clones appeared mostly in the CM and EM memory subsets, whereas CD8+ clones were enriched in EMRA. Clones contracting from day 15 to 85 had balanced CD4/CD8 phenotypes, while a second wave expanding from day 15 to 37 was biased towards CD4+. The detection of some responding clones in pre-infection memory suggests that pre-existing cross-reactive memory T cells joined the SARS-CoV-2 response.

Reading from cysteine to phenylalanine, the CDR3 counts 14 amino acids. The CDR3 DNA has 42 bases and is translated from base 1. Clipping removes 6 bases from V and 2 bases from J, with 5 as the unmatched junction base count. From a lookup of the germline V gene, CDR1 and CDR2 are KGHSH and LQKENI. Sequencer: Illumina NovaSeq 6000. Using 5'RACE with constant-segment primers, TCRalpha and TCRbeta cDNA libraries were constructed, with sample barcodes and unique molecular identifiers added in the process. RNA was extracted from every sample with Trizol reagent. Libraries were amplified in two PCR steps, with a second sample barcode and Illumina TruSeq adapters added in the second step. Sequencing of the libraries was done on an Illumina NovaSeq, producing 2 x 150 bp paired-end reads. The paper's data handling went like this. The reads were demultiplexed and collapsed into UMI-guided consensus sequences using migec v1.2.7. Using mixcr v2.1.11, UMI consensuses were aligned to TRA and TRB V and J templates and then assembled into clonotypes. A clonotype was counted as expanded or contracted only if both edgeR and NoisET called the change significant, with noise models trained on biological replicates. For edgeR calls, the thresholds were a false discovery rate-adjusted p below 0.01 and a log2 fold-change of 1. As an exploratory analysis of dynamics, max-normalized trajectories of the 1000 most abundant clonotypes were examined by PCA with hierarchical clustering. The CD4 or CD8 phenotype of responding clones was assigned using the separately sequenced CD4+ and CD8+ repertoires. Using fastp at Q25 and MiXCR, TCRdb reprocessed the public reads and kept productive beta chains. One record per CDR3 amino acid sequence lists the most common genes and DNA. The V and J calls shown here were made by TCRdb, not taken from the authors' results. This sample lists 250,000 to 300,000 distinct CDR3 sequences; under 20% were detected once. The ten largest make up 20% to 25% of the sample.

PBMCs were isolated by Ficoll-Paque density gradient centrifugation. This clonotype was detected ten times or more. It has no known antigen specificity. Per-base qualities were not stored, and no clone one base away is much larger. The specimen was PBMCs or a T cell subset sorted from them (not recorded which). The V and J genes are TRBV18 and TRBJ2-7, with 9 middle bases fitting TRBD1. This TCR was recovered from a man between 18 and 35 years old who had mild COVID-19 (a few samples of this study predate the infection). The sample titles of this study are shuffled in the database, so cell type and time point are left out; the donor was told from shared clones. The CDR3: CASSSGTGPYEQYF. The DNA sequence follows: TGTGCCAGCTCCTCCGGGACAGGGCCCTACGAGCAGTACTTC. Outside the CDR3, residues come from the reference TRBV18 and TRBJ2-7 proteins, so the full variable domain is: NAGVMQNPRHLVRRRGQEARLRCSPMKGHSHVYWYRQLPEEGLKFMVYLQKENIIDESGMPKERFSAEFPKEGPSILRIQQVVRGDSAAYFCASSSGTGPYEQYFGPGTRLTVT.